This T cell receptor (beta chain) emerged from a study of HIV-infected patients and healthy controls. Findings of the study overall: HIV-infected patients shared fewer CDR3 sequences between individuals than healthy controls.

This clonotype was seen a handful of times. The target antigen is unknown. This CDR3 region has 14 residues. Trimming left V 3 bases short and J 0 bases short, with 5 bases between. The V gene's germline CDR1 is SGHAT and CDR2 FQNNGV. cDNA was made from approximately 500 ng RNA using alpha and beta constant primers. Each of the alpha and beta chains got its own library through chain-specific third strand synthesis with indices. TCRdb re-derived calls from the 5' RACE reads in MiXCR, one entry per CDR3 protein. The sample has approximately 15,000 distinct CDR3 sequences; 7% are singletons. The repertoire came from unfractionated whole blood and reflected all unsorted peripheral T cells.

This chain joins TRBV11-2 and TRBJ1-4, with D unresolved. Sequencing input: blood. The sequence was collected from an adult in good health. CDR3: CASSLSATNEKLFF. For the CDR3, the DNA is TGTGCCAGCAGCTTGTCCGCAACTAATGAAAAACTGTTTTTT. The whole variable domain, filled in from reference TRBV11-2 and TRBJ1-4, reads EAGVAQSPRYKIIEKRQSVAFWCNPISGHATLYWYQQILGQGPKLLIQFQNNGVVDDSQLPKDRFSAERLKGVDSTLKIQPAKLEDSAVYLCASSLSATNEKLFFGSGTQLSVL.